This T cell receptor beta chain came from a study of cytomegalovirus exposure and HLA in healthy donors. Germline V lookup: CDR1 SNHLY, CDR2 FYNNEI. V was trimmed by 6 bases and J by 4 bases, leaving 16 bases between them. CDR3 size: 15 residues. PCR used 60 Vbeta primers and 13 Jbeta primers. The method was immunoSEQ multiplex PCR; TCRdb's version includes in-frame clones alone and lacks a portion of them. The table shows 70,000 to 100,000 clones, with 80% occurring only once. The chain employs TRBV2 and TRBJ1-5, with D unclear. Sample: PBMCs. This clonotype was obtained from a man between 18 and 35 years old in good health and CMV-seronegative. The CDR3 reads CASRPARAPNQPQHF. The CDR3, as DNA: TGTGCCAGCAGACCGGCGAGGGCTCCGAATCAGCCCCAGCATTTT.